Below, 19 T cell receptor beta chains from the same sample are listed, as sequenced in a study of monozygotic twins with inflammatory bowel disease. TCRdb re-called the 5' RACE reads; every CDR3 protein appears as one record, without DNA. Here the sample table reports more than 300,000 distinct CDR3 sequences. The sample comprised blood. The receptors originated from a human donor with ulcerative colitis or Crohn's disease, or a healthy co-twin of an affected twin (not recorded which).

The V and J genes are TRBV2 and TRBJ2-1; the D call from TCRdb, TRBD1, cannot be confirmed without DNA. The CDR3 has 14 amino acids. Per the germline V gene, CDR1 is SNHLY and CDR2 is FYNNEI. The CDR3 is CASSLQGRGNEQFF.

The chain is built from TRBV7-3 and TRBJ2-2; TCRdb's D call of TRBD1 is untestable without DNA. This CDR3 has 14 residues. Germline CDR1 is SGHTA and CDR2 is FQGTGA. This CDR3 reads CASNRQGASGELFF.

V gene TRBV7-9 combines with J gene TRBJ2-7; TCRdb's D call of TRBD1 is untestable without DNA. Per the germline V gene, CDR1 is SEHNR and CDR2 is FQNEAQ (reference sequence). The CDR3 totals 15 residues. CDR3 sequence: CASSYRTGADYEQYF.

The chain employs TRBV5-1 and TRBJ1-2. The CDR3 extends over 13 amino acids. The V gene's germline CDR1 is SGHRS and CDR2 YFSETQ. The CDR3 protein is CASRVDGNYGYTF.

The genes are TRBV30 and TRBJ2-3. This CDR3 comprises 11 residues. Germline CDR1 GTSNPN, CDR2 SVGIG (reference sequence). The CDR3 spells CAWSVSDTQYF.

The V and J genes are TRBV5-1 and TRBJ2-3. Germline lookup yields CDR1 SGHRS and CDR2 YFSETQ. The CDR3 contains 13 residues. CDR3 amino acids: CASSLVTTDTQYF.

The chain uses TRBV7-2 and TRBJ2-4; TCRdb calls TRBD1, which cannot be checked without DNA. The germline V gene encodes CDR1 SGHTA and CDR2 FQGNSA. The CDR3 length is 14 residues. The CDR3 reads CASSAVRGVNIQYF. Drawing the rest from reference TRBV7-2 and TRBJ2-4, the complete variable domain is GAGVSQSPSNKVTEKGKDVELRCDPISGHTALYWYRQSLGQGLEFLIYFQGNSAPDKSGLPSDRFSAERTGGSVSTLTIQRTQQEDSAVYLCASSAVRGVNIQYFGAGTRLSVL.

This sequence joins TRBV2 and TRBJ2-3; TCRdb's D gene call, TRBD1, goes unchecked for lack of DNA. The CDR3 extends over 14 amino acids. Germline V gene data show CDR1 as SNHLY and CDR2 as FYNNEI. The chain's CDR3 is CASSVDGVLDTQYF.

The gene calls are TRBV18 and TRBJ1-2; checking the TCRdb D call of TRBD1 is not possible without DNA. The CDR3 runs 14 residues. Per germline, CDR1 KGHSH and CDR2 LQKENI. CDR3 amino acids: CASSPGQIFYGYTF.

The V and J genes are TRBV6-2 or TRBV6-3 and TRBJ2-5; the D call of TRBD1 rests on TCRdb alone, since no DNA is present to check it. There are 14 residues in the CDR3. The germline V gene encodes CDR1 MNHEY and CDR2 SVGEGT. The CDR3 spells CASSDRTGRETQYF.

The chain couples TRBV20-1 to TRBJ1-1; TCRdb's assignment of TRBD1 cannot be checked, as there is no DNA. The CDR3 totals 12 residues. Germline V lookup: CDR1 DFQATT, CDR2 SNEGSKA (reference sequence). Here the CDR3 reads CSASSGIAEAFF.

V is TRBV5-6 and J is TRBJ2-2; TCRdb lists TRBD2, though no DNA is available to test this call. The CDR3 is 16 amino acids. Germline V gene lookup returns CDR1 SGHDT and CDR2 YYEEEE. CDR3 amino acids: CASSRRRTSGGGELFF.

The rearrangement joins TRBV10-2 to TRBJ2-5; TCRdb picks TRBD1, but there is no DNA to check that call. CDR3 length: 13 amino acids. Germline CDR1 reads WSHSY; CDR2 reads SAAADI. CDR3 region: CASSQSQVETQYF.

This sequence joins TRBV6-1 and TRBJ1-4; TCRdb indicates TRBD1, and absent DNA this call remains unverified. CDR1 and CDR2 (germline): MNHNS, SASEGT. This CDR3 has 14 residues. The CDR3: CAIARAIPNEKLFF.

The chain carries TRBV28 and TRBJ2-1; the TCRdb call, TRBD1, lacks DNA for checking. The CDR3 contains 17 residues. Germline CDR1 and CDR2: MDHEN and SYDVKM. The CDR3 sequence: CASSSLGGFGSNNEQFF. Full variable domain (outside the CDR3, taken from reference TRBV28 and TRBJ2-1): DVKVTQSSRYLVKRTGEKVFLECVQDMDHENMFWYRQDPGLGLRLIYFSYDVKMKEKGDIPEGYSVSREKKERFSLILESASTNQTSMYLCASSSLGGFGSNNEQFFGPGTRLTVL.

This rearrangement joins TRBV9 to TRBJ1-1. In germline, CDR1 is SGDLS, CDR2 YYNGEE. This CDR3 contains 13 residues. The CDR3 loop reads CASSVVATGEAFF.

The chain couples TRBV18 to TRBJ1-1; without DNA, the TCRdb call of TRBD1 cannot be checked. Germline V gene lookup returns CDR1 KGHSH and CDR2 LQKENI. The CDR3 length is 13 residues. This chain's CDR3 is CASNRDTYTEAFF.

The rearrangement uses TRBV12-3 or TRBV12-4 and TRBJ1-5; as DNA is missing, the TRBD1 call by TCRdb cannot be tested. The CDR3 has 15 residues. The CDR3 is CASSYAGARNQPQHF.

The rearrangement joins TRBV30 to TRBJ2-4. This CDR3 contains 12 residues. CDR1 is GTSNPN, CDR2 SVGIG, per germline (reference sequence). CDR3 residues: CAWSAGKNIQYF.